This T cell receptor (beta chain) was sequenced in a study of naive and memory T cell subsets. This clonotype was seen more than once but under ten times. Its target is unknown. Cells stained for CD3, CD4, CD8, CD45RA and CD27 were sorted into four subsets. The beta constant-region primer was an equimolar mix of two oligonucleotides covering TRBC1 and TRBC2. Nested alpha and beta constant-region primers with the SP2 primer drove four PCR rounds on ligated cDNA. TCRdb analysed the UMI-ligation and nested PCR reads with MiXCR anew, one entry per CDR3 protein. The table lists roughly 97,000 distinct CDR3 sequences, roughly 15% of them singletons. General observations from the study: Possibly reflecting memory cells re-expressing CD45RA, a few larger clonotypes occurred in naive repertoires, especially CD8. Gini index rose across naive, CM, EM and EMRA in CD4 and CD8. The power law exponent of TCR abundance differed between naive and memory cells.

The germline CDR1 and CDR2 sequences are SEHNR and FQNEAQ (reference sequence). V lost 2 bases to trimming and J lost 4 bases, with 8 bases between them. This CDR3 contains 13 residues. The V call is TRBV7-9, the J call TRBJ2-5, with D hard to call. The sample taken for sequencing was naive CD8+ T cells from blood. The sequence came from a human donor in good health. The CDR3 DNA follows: TGTGCCAGCAGCTTAAGCTTCCCAGAGACCCAGTACTTC. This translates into CASSLSFPETQYF.